Presented here are 17 T cell receptor beta chains from one specimen sequenced in a study of cytomegalovirus exposure and HLA in healthy donors. Primers included in the PCR were 60 Vbeta and 13 Jbeta primers. Measured with immunoSEQ multiplex PCR; TCRdb has only the in-frame clones, and not every one. The sample holds about 140,000 clones, approximately 80% seen once. What was sequenced was PBMCs. These receptors all stem from a woman aged 40-49 years in good health and CMV-seronegative.

The chain combines TRBV11-2 with TRBJ2-3; the D gene is possibly TRBD2 (6 bases). The length of the CDR3 is 14 residues. Trimming shortened V by 0 bases and J by 4 bases, and 8 bases separated the two germline ends. Per germline, CDR1 SGHAT and CDR2 FQNNGV. The CDR3 region has the DNA TGTGCCAGCAGCTTAGATTCTAGCGCAGATACGCAGTATTTT. It is translated as CASSLDSSADTQYF.

Comments on this clone: One end of the junction does not line up with germline, which may come from a read error. The V gene is TRBV18, the J gene TRBJ1-2; tentative D call: TRBD1 (6 bases). The germline CDR1 and CDR2 sequences are KGHSH and LQKENI. The CDR3 is 14 residues long. The CDR3 protein is CAGSPLQGRNGYTF. The CDR3, as DNA: TGTGCCGGCTCACCACTTCAGGGGAGAAATGGCTACACCTTC.

The chain links TRBV13 to TRBJ2-1, with 12 bases that match TRBD2. The CDR3 consists of 14 residues. CDR1 is PRHDT and CDR2 is FYEKMQ in the germline V gene (reference sequence). V trimming: 1 base; J trimming: 15 bases; junction bases outside the gene matches: 7. The CDR3 loop is CASSLVSASGRVFF. The CDR3 bases are TGTGCCAGCAGCTTAGTATCGGCTAGCGGGAGGGTGTTCTTC.

The genes are TRBV11-2 and TRBJ2-7, with a tentative D call TRBD2 (6 bases). V lost 3 bases to trimming and J lost 0 bases, with 15 bases between them. The CDR3 extends over 16 amino acids. Germline V CDR1 and CDR2: SGHAT, FQNNGV. Here the CDR3 reads CASSFPVSGPSYEQYF. The CDR3, as DNA: TGTGCCAGCAGCTTTCCGGTGAGCGGGCCCTCCTACGAGCAGTACTTC. The variable domain in full, completed from reference TRBV11-2 and TRBJ2-7, reads EAGVAQSPRYKIIEKRQSVAFWCNPISGHATLYWYQQILGQGPKLLIQFQNNGVVDDSQLPKDRFSAERLKGVDSTLKIQPAKLEDSAVYLCASSFPVSGPSYEQYFGPGTRLTVT.

V gene TRBV9 combines with J gene TRBJ1-2; 7 bases map to TRBD1. J gave up 9 bases and V 3 bases, and 14 bases lay outside the gene matches. The CDR3 runs to 15 residues. CDR1 and CDR2 from the germline V gene are SGDLS and YYNGEE. The CDR3 DNA reads as TGTGCCAGCAGCGGTCAACAGGGGATCTTGTGGCGCTACACCTTC. This encodes CASSGQQGILWRYTF.

V usage is TRBV20-1 and J usage is TRBJ1-5; D is undetermined. Looked up from germline, CDR1 is DFQATT and CDR2 is SNEGSKA (reference sequence). V was cut by 5 bases and J by 9 bases, with 11 bases left in between. This CDR3 comprises 11 residues. The CDR3 reads CSAGEGGPQHF. The CDR3 region has the DNA TGCAGTGCTGGTGAAGGAGGGCCCCAGCATTTT.

The rearrangement uses TRBV5-1 and TRBJ1-2, with D possibly being TRBD1 (6 bases). Trimming shortened V by 0 bases and J by 4 bases, and 10 bases separated the two germline ends. The CDR3 loop spans 14 amino acids. CDR1 SGHRS and CDR2 YFSETQ come from the germline V gene. This CDR3 reads CASSLVAGVYGYTF. CDR3 bases: TGCGCCAGCAGCTTGGTCGCAGGGGTCTATGGCTACACCTTC.

This chain links TRBV29-1 with TRBJ2-5; weak D call: TRBD2 (5 bases). Trimming pared 6 bases from V and 5 bases from J, leaving 16 bases between. This CDR3 spans 13 amino acids. The germline V gene encodes CDR1 SQVTM and CDR2 ANQGSEA. The CDR3 DNA is TGCAGCGTCGGAGCCGGGCCGGGGGAGACCCAGTACTTC. It encodes CSVGAGPGETQYF. Full variable domain (missing parts from reference TRBV29-1 and TRBJ2-5): SAVISQKPSRDICQRGTSLTIQCQVDSQVTMMFWYRQQPGQSLTLIATANQGSEATYESGFVIDKFPISRPNLTFSTLTVSNMSPEDSSIYLCSVGAGPGETQYFGPGTRLLVL.

A single count supports this clone. The chain joins TRBV27 to TRBJ2-3, with 8 nucleotides matching TRBD2. This CDR3 comprises 17 residues. Germline V gives CDR1 MNHEY, CDR2 SMNVEV (reference sequence). J gave up 6 bases and V 2 bases, and 13 bases lay outside the gene matches. The CDR3 protein is CASSLVVPAGAGDTQYF. The CDR3 coding sequence is TGTGCCAGCAGTTTAGTGGTACCAGCGGGAGCAGGGGATACGCAGTATTTT.

This rearrangement joins TRBV7-6 to TRBJ2-7; 11 bases align to TRBD2. The CDR3 has 15 amino acids. The V gene end was trimmed by 5 bases and the J gene end by 6 bases; junction bases not matched to a gene: 9. The germline CDR1 and CDR2 sequences are SGHVS and FNYEAQ. CDR3 in DNA: TGTGCCAGCAGCCCAAGCGCTAGCGGGAGGTCCGAGCAGTACTTC. Residues: CASSPSASGRSEQYF.

The CDR3, as DNA: TGTGCCAGCTCACCTACAGCAGATAAGAACTATGGCTACACCTTC. This gives the protein CASSPTADKNYGYTF. The V gene is TRBV18, the J gene TRBJ1-2; D call uncertain. The CDR3 consists of 15 residues. V was pared by 3 bases and J by 2 bases, with 13 bases between. Germline V gene data show CDR1 as KGHSH and CDR2 as LQKENI.

This chain's CDR3 is CASSLGTRVDTQYF. CDR3 in DNA: TGTGCCAGCAGCCTTGGGACACGCGTAGATACGCAGTATTTT. This chain connects TRBV9 to TRBJ2-3; D perhaps matches TRBD1 (6 bases). The germline V and J ends were trimmed by 4 bases and 5 bases, with 14 bases remaining between them. The CDR3 has 14 amino acids. Germline V gives CDR1 SGDLS, CDR2 YYNGEE. The whole variable domain, filled in from reference TRBV9 and TRBJ2-3, reads DSGVTQTPKHLITATGQRVTLRCSPRSGDLSVYWYQQSLDQGLQFLIQYYNGEERAKGNILERFSAQQFPDLHSELNLSSLELGDSALYFCASSLGTRVDTQYFGPGTRLTVL.

This clone came up a few times. The chain uses TRBV5-6 and TRBJ2-3, with D perhaps matching TRBD2 (6 bases). The CDR3 covers 15 residues. V was pared by 4 bases and J by 4 bases, with 16 bases between. In germline, CDR1 is SGHDT, CDR2 YYEEEE. CDR3 sequence reads: CASSEVGQRADTQYF. CDR3 in DNA: TGTGCCAGCAGCGAGGTGGGCCAGCGGGCAGATACGCAGTATTTT.

The rearrangement joins TRBV2 to TRBJ2-2; maybe TRBD2 (5 bases). Between the trimmed V and J ends, which lost 6 bases and 6 bases, there was a span of 14 bases. This CDR3 has 14 amino acids. Germline V gives CDR1 SNHLY, CDR2 FYNNEI. This chain's CDR3 is CASRLEGVSGELFF. Written as DNA, the CDR3 is TGTGCCAGCAGACTAGAGGGAGTTTCCGGGGAGCTGTTTTTT.

The V call is TRBV18, the J call TRBJ1-1; 9 nucleotides align to TRBD1. This CDR3 spans 18 amino acids. Per the germline V gene, CDR1 is KGHSH and CDR2 is LQKENI. V was clipped by 1 base and J by 2 bases; unmatched bases: 11. The CDR3 sequence is CASSPQRQGDFLNTEAFF. Written as DNA, the CDR3 is TGTGCCAGCTCACCACAAAGACAGGGGGACTTTTTAAACACTGAAGCTTTCTTT.

The chain uses TRBV18 and TRBJ2-7; a weak D match, TRBD1 (6 bases). Trimming shortened V by 1 base and J by 3 bases, and 13 bases separated the two germline ends. Germline assignment: CDR1 KGHSH and CDR2 LQKENI. The CDR3 spans 15 residues. The CDR3 nucleotides read TGTGCCAGCTCACCACAGGGGGTACGGGGCTACGAGCAGTACTTC. Translating it yields CASSPQGVRGYEQYF. Together with reference TRBV18 and TRBJ2-7, the CDR3 gives the full variable domain: NAGVMQNPRHLVRRRGQEARLRCSPMKGHSHVYWYRQLPEEGLKFMVYLQKENIIDESGMPKERFSAEFPKEGPSILRIQQVVRGDSAAYFCASSPQGVRGYEQYFGPGTRLTVT.

J is TRBJ1-2 and V is TRBV29-1; D uncertain. With 1 base removed from V and 4 bases from J, the gap between germline ends came to 13 bases. The CDR3 covers 14 residues. The germline gives CDR1 SQVTM, CDR2 ANQGSEA. The CDR3 here is CSVEVSGPFYGYTF. Written as DNA, the CDR3 is TGCAGCGTTGAAGTCAGTGGTCCTTTCTATGGCTACACCTTC.